This note documents a single TCR beta chain sequence. What it binds is not known. The data were taken from a study of T cell responses to AZD1222 COVID-19 vaccine. Here immunoSEQ multiplex PCR was the method, and the copy in TCRdb shows in-frame clones only, minus some. The sample lists about 130,000 clones; 65% to 90% were seen once. V dropped 3 bases and J dropped 0 bases, with 11 bases sitting between them. Germline loops: CDR1 MGHDK, CDR2 SYGVNS. The CDR3 sequence is 15 residues long. Study outcomes and limitations: The peak T cell response came first, and repertoires were sampled only after it.

The sequence was obtained from an adult in good health. V and J are TRBV25-1 and TRBJ1-1, with D maybe TRBD1 (5 bases). The starting material was peripheral blood, obtained on day 0 of AZD1222 vaccination. In DNA, the CDR3 is TGTGCCAGCAGTGATCCTGGGACCATGAACACTGAAGCTTTCTTT. It is translated as CASSDPGTMNTEAFF.